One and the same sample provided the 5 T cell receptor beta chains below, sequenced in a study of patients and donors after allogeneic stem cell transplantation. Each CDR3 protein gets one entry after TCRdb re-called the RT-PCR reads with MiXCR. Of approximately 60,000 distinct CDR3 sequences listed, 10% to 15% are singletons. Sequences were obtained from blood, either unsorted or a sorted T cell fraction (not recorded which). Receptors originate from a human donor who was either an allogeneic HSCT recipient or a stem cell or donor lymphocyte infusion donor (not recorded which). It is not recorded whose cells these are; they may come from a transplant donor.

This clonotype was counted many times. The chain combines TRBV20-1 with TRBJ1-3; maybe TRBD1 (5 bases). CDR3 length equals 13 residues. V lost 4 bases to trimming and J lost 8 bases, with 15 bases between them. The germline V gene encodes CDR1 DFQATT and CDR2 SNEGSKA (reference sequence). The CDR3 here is CSANPGGGDTIYF. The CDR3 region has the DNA TGCAGTGCTAACCCCGGGGGTGGGGACACCATATATTTT.

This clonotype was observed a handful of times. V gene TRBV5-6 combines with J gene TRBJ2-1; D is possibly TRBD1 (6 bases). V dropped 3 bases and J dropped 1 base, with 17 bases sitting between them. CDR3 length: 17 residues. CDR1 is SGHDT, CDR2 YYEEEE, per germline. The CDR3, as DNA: TGTGCCAGCAGCTCGCCTACAGGGAAAGAATCCTACAATGAGCAGTTCTTC. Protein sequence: CASSSPTGKESYNEQFF.

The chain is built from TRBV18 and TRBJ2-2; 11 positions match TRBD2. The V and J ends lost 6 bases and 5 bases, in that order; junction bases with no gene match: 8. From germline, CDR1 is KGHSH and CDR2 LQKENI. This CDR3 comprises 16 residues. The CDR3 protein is CASSSLAGALTGELFF. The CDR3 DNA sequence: TGTGCCAGCTCTTCACTAGCGGGAGCTCTAACCGGGGAGCTGTTTTTT.

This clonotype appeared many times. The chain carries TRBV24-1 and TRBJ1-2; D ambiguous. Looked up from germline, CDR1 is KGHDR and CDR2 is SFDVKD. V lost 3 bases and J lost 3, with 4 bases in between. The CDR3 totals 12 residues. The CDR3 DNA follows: TGTGCCACCAGTGATCGCGACTATGGCTACACCTTC. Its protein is CATSDRDYGYTF.

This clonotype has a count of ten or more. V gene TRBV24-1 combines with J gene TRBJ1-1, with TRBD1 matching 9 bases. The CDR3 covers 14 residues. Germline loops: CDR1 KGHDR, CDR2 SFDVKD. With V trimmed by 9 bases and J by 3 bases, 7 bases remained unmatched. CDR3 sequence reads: CATLPRDRDTEAFF. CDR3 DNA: TGTGCCACCCTGCCCCGGGACAGGGACACTGAAGCTTTCTTT.